This TCR beta chain was captured in a study of T cell changes during pregnancy in multiple sclerosis. Germline V gives CDR1 SGHRS, CDR2 YFSETQ. The CDR3 covers 15 residues. With V trimmed by 0 bases and J by 4 bases, 4 bases remained unmatched. Some clones are missing from TCRdb's copy, which holds only in-frame ones; the method was immunoSEQ multiplex PCR. Among 100,000 or so clones listed, 94% were seen once. V and J are TRBV5-1 and TRBJ2-3; 8 bases align to TRBD1. The sample in question was peripheral blood, obtained after pregnancy. The clonotype originates from a female donor in good health, enrolled as a control in a pregnancy study. The CDR3 is CASSLETGGADTQYF. CDR3 DNA sequence: TGCGCCAGCAGCTTGGAAACAGGGGGAGCAGATACGCAGTATTTT.